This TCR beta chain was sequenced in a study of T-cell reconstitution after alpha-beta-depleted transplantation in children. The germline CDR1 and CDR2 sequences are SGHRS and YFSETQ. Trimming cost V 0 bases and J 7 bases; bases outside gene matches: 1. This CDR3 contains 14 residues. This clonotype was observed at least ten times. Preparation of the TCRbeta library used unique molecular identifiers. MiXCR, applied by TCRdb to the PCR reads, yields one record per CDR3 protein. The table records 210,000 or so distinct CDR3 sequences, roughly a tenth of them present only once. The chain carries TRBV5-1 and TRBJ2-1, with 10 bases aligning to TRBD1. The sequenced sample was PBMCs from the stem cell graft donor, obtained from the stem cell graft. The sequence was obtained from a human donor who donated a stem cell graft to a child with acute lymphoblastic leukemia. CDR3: CASSLGDRGNEQFF. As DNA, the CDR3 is TGCGCCAGCAGCTTGGGGGACAGGGGAAATGAGCAGTTCTTC. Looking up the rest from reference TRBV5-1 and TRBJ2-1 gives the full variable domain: KAGVTQTPRYLIKTRGQQVTLSCSPISGHRSVSWYQQTPGQGLQFLFEYFSETQRNKGNFPGRFSGRQFSNSRSEMNVSTLELGDSALYLCASSLGDRGNEQFFGPGTRLTVL.